The clone carrying this TCR beta chain was found a few times. Its antigen is not known. This record comes from a study of beta chain features in type 1 diabetes. The J segment lost 7 bases and the V segment lost 3 bases, leaving 16 bases of the junction unmatched. This CDR3 has 18 residues. CDR1 and CDR2 (germline): GTSNPN, SVGIG (reference sequence). Study conclusions and caveats: There was a moderate but significant shortening of TCRB CDR3s in all four CD4+ subsets of Type 1 diabetes patients.

Every bit of the isolated RNA underwent reverse transcription, so sequencing read expressed TCRB transcripts. Each sample of naive, central memory or regulatory T cells had, on average, about 3.57 million reads. TCRdb's copy holds only in-frame clones and misses some; the assay was immunoSEQ multiplex PCR. The table lists more than 300,000 clones, 10% to 15% of them singletons. The V gene is TRBV30, the J gene TRBJ2-1, with 12 bases matching TRBD1. Sample: naive CD4+ T cells from blood. The sequence was collected from a man between 18 and 29 years old in good health. CDR3 in amino acids: CAWRTYLRGQGAYNEQFF. In DNA, the CDR3 is TGTGCCTGGAGGACATACCTCCGGGGACAGGGGGCGTATAATGAGCAGTTCTTC.